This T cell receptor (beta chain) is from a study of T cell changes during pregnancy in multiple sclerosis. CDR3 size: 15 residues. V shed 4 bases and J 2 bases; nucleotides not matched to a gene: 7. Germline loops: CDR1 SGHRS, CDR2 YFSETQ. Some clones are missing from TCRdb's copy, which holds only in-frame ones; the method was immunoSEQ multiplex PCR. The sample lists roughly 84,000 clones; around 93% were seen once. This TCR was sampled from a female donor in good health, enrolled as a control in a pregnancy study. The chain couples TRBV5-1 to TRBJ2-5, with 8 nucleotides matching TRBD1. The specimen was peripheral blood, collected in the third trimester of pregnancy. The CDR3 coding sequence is TGCGCCAGCAGCCCGGGACAGGTCAATCAAGAGACCCAGTACTTC. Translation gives CASSPGQVNQETQYF. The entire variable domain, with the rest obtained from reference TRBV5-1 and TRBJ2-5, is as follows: KAGVTQTPRYLIKTRGQQVTLSCSPISGHRSVSWYQQTPGQGLQFLFEYFSETQRNKGNFPGRFSGRQFSNSRSEMNVSTLELGDSALYLCASSPGQVNQETQYFGPGTRLLVL.